This TCR beta chain appears in the sequencing data of a study of T cell clonality in common variable immunodeficiency. The table came from immunoSEQ multiplex PCR; TCRdb's copy has only in-frame clones and leaves some out. This sample carries roughly 50,000 clones, none of them present only once. Germline assignment: CDR1 SGHAT and CDR2 FQNNGV. The CDR3 totals 15 residues. V lost 3 bases and J lost 3; bases outside the gene matches: 4. In its sample, this clone was seen many times. The read falls 3 residues short of the CDR3 end, and the missing part is taken from the germline J gene. The chain recombines TRBV11-2 with TRBJ2-7, with 11 bases fitting TRBD2. The receptor was derived from a person aged 18 to 75 in good health. The sequenced sample consisted of peripheral blood mononuclear cells. The CDR3 loop is CASSFGTSGYYEQYF. The CDR3 DNA, read in part, is TGTGCCAGCAGCTTCGGGACTAGCGGTTACTACGAG.